The 22 T cell receptor beta chains given below trace back to one sample, sequenced in a study of radiotherapy plus CTLA-4 blockade in lung cancer. The assay was immunoSEQ multiplex PCR, and TCRdb's table has in-frame clones only and misses some. Among over 12,000 clones listed, about 90% were seen once. The specimen was peripheral blood, collected from a patient treated with radiotherapy plus ipilimumab. The origin of the receptors is a human donor with non-small cell lung cancer that progressed on radiotherapy plus ipilimumab. Some clones in this sample may be carry-over from other donors' samples.

This chain links TRBV5-8 with TRBJ2-5; D might be TRBD1 (6 bases). The V gene lost 6 bases and the J gene lost 5 bases, with 20 bases spanning the gap. The CDR3 is made up of 15 amino acids. Germline-derived CDR1 and CDR2 are SGHTS and YDEGEE. This chain's CDR3 is CASKAPRGFGETQYF. The DNA of the CDR3 is TGTGCCAGCAAGGCCCCCAGGGGATTTGGGGAGACCCAGTACTTC.

The chain couples TRBV29-1 to TRBJ1-1; D gene unclear. Germline V gene sequence: CDR1 SQVTM, CDR2 ANQGSEA. V was shortened by 4 bases and J by 0 bases, with 9 bases between the two germline ends. This CDR3 has 13 residues. The CDR3 sequence: CSVGGSVNTEAFF. CDR3 DNA: TGCAGCGTTGGAGGGTCCGTGAACACTGAAGCTTTCTTT.

The chain combines TRBV5-5 with TRBJ2-5; 7 nucleotides line up with TRBD1. The CDR3 spans 14 residues. After removal of 1 base from V and 4 bases from J, the junction contained 4 bases not matched to a gene. Germline V gene sequence: CDR1 SGHKS, CDR2 YYEKEE (reference sequence). CDR3 sequence reads: CASSLRQGRETQYF. The CDR3 nucleotides read TGTGCCAGCAGCTTGAGACAGGGAAGAGAGACCCAGTACTTC.

The rearrangement joins TRBV4-2 to TRBJ2-1, with D possibly matching TRBD2 (6 bases). The CDR3 spans 16 residues. Germline-derived CDR1 and CDR2 are LGHNA and YNFKEQ. The V end lost 0 bases, the J end lost 7 bases, and 16 bases lay between the germline ends. For the CDR3, the DNA is TGTGCCAGCAGCCAAGATCCGGAGGGGACTTTAAATGAGCAGTTCTTC. Protein: CASSQDPEGTLNEQFF.

V gene TRBV19 combines with J gene TRBJ2-1, with 9 bases matching TRBD2. The CDR3 is 14 residues long. Germline CDR1 is LNHDA and CDR2 is SQIVND (reference sequence). Germline trimming cut 6 bases from V and 8 bases from J; bases unmatched to any gene: 8. CDR3 loop: CASRRAGGGDEQFF. In DNA form, the CDR3 reads TGTGCCAGTAGGCGAGCGGGGGGTGGCGATGAGCAGTTCTTC.

The gene calls are TRBV9 and TRBJ2-1; D unresolved. CDR1 and CDR2 (germline): SGDLS, YYNGEE. This CDR3 has 15 amino acids. V was trimmed by 4 bases and J by 3 bases, leaving 14 bases between them. The CDR3 is CASSIRPDNYNEQFF. CDR3 sequence (DNA): TGTGCCAGCAGCATCCGCCCCGACAACTACAATGAGCAGTTCTTC.

The chain is built from TRBV27 and TRBJ2-5; maybe TRBD1 (6 bases). The CDR3 is made up of 15 amino acids. V lost 5 bases and J lost 4, with 17 bases in between. CDR1 and CDR2 from the germline V gene are MNHEY and SMNVEV (reference sequence). The DNA of the CDR3 is TGTGCCAGCAGTCGGTTACAGGGAGATAGAGAGACCCAGTACTTC. Its protein is CASSRLQGDRETQYF.

This chain joins TRBV30 and TRBJ2-7, with unresolved D. The germline V gene has CDR1 GTSNPN and CDR2 SVGIG (reference sequence). The CDR3 totals 13 residues. Between the trimmed V and J ends, which lost 3 bases and 2 bases, there was a span of 11 bases. This CDR3 reads CAWRRKGAYEQYF. The CDR3 coding sequence is TGTGCCTGGAGAAGAAAAGGAGCCTACGAGCAGTACTTC. Variable domain in full (rest from reference TRBV30 and TRBJ2-7): SQTIHQWPATLVQPVGSPLSLECTVEGTSNPNLYWYRQAAGRGLQLLFYSVGIGQISSEVPQNLSASRPQDRQFILSSKKLLLSDSGFYLCAWRRKGAYEQYFGPGTRLTVT.

The chain links TRBV4-1 to TRBJ2-3; 8 nucleotides align to TRBD1. Trimming at V came to 4 bases and at J to 4 bases, leaving 4 bases not matched to a gene. The CDR3 extends over 14 amino acids. The germline CDR1 and CDR2 sequences are MGHRA and YSYEKL. CDR3 loop: CASSPTGVADTQYF. DNA of the CDR3: TGCGCCAGCAGCCCGACAGGGGTGGCAGATACGCAGTATTTT.

The chain employs TRBV7-9 and TRBJ1-4; no clear D gene. Germline V lookup: CDR1 SEHNR, CDR2 FQNEAQ (reference sequence). V lost 4 bases and J lost 0, with 9 bases in between. This CDR3 has 15 residues. CDR3 bases: TGTGCCAGCAGCTCTACAGCTACAACTAATGAAAAACTGTTTTTT. It is translated as CASSSTATTNEKLFF.

V gene TRBV28 combines with J gene TRBJ2-1; TRBD1 matches 8 bases. The J segment lost 6 bases and the V segment lost 4 bases, leaving 8 bases of the junction unmatched. The CDR3 covers 15 residues. Per germline, CDR1 MDHEN and CDR2 SYDVKM. The CDR3 bases are TGTGCCAGCAGTTCTCGAAACAGGGGGAGCAATGAGCAGTTCTTC. Encoded protein: CASSSRNRGSNEQFF.

The chain carries TRBV5-6 and TRBJ1-2; 7 bases fit TRBD1. In germline, CDR1 is SGHDT, CDR2 YYEEEE. The CDR3 extends over 15 amino acids. After removal of 1 base from V and 6 bases from J, the junction contained 9 bases not matched to a gene. The CDR3 DNA follows: TGTGCCAGCAGCTTGACCAAGGGGGCTCGGGATGGCTACACCTTC. It translates to CASSLTKGARDGYTF.

The CDR3 protein is CASSISLTSGGTQFF. DNA for the CDR3: TGTGCCAGTAGTATTTCCCTTACTAGCGGGGGGACACAGTTCTTC. This chain uses TRBV19 with TRBJ2-1; 12 bases fit TRBD2. J lost 13 bases, V lost 3 bases, and 10 bases had no gene match. CDR1 LNHDA and CDR2 SQIVND come from the germline V gene (reference sequence). CDR3 size: 15 residues.

A few counts support this clone. This chain uses TRBV28 with TRBJ2-1, with D hard to call. This CDR3 is built from 14 residues. V shed 7 bases and J shed 9 bases, with 19 bases lying between them. Germline V lookup: CDR1 MDHEN, CDR2 SYDVKM. The CDR3 coding sequence is TGTGCCAGCACTCTACCCTCAAGTCGGGTTGAGCAGTTCTTC. Translating gives CASTLPSSRVEQFF.

The J gene is TRBJ1-1, the V gene TRBV7-2, with D possibly being TRBD1 (6 bases). Trimming removed 2 bases at V and 3 bases at J, with 10 bases between. Per germline, CDR1 SGHTA and CDR2 FQGNSA. The CDR3 totals 14 residues. The CDR3 here is CASSLQGLDTEAFF. The CDR3 nucleotides are TGTGCCAGCAGCTTACAGGGGTTAGACACTGAAGCTTTCTTT.

The count of this clone is one. The chain recombines TRBV4-3 with TRBJ1-3; 8 positions match TRBD1. The CDR3 covers 19 residues. V trimming: 0 bases; J trimming: 0 bases; junction bases outside the gene matches: 10. The V gene's germline CDR1 is LGHNA and CDR2 YSLEER. This CDR3 is CASSQELPTGASSGNTIYF. As DNA, the CDR3 is TGCGCCAGCAGCCAAGAACTCCCGACAGGGGCCTCCTCTGGAAACACCATATATTTT.

The chain links TRBV10-3 to TRBJ2-3, with TRBD2 identical over 9 bases. This CDR3 is built from 15 residues. CDR1 and CDR2 (germline): ENHRY, SYGVKD. The V segment lost 2 bases and the J segment 4 bases; nucleotides outside the gene matches: 4. CDR3 coding DNA: TGTGCCATCAGTGAGAAGGGACTAGCCTCAGATACGCAGTATTTT. Translation: CAISEKGLASDTQYF.

The V and J genes are TRBV5-4 and TRBJ2-2; TRBD2 matches at 13 bases. The V gene end was trimmed by 4 bases and the J gene end by 7 bases; junction bases not matched to a gene: 19. Germline CDR1 SGHNT, CDR2 YYREEE (reference sequence). The CDR3 has 20 amino acids. The CDR3 loop is CASSPGRGTSGTGKGGELFF. CDR3 nucleotides: TGTGCCAGCAGCCCCGGCCGTGGGACTAGCGGGACTGGAAAAGGCGGGGAGCTGTTTTTT.

The chain uses TRBV5-6 and TRBJ2-3, with TRBD2 matching over 11 bases. With V trimmed by 4 bases and J by 2 bases, 9 bases remained unmatched. CDR3 length: 17 residues. In germline, CDR1 is SGHDT, CDR2 YYEEEE. CDR3 bases: TGTGCCAGCAGCCCTTTAGCGGGAGGGCCCACCACAGATACGCAGTATTTT. It is translated as CASSPLAGGPTTDTQYF.

This clone was detected only a few times. V usage is TRBV7-9 and J usage is TRBJ2-7; maybe TRBD1 (6 bases). CDR3 length: 14 residues. From germline, CDR1 is SEHNR and CDR2 FQNEAQ (reference sequence). V was cut by 0 bases and J by 4 bases, with 10 bases left in between. The CDR3 reads CASSLAQGWYEQYF. CDR3 bases: TGTGCCAGCAGCTTAGCGCAGGGGTGGTACGAGCAGTACTTC. Variable domain in full (rest from reference TRBV7-9 and TRBJ2-7): DTGVSQNPRHKITKRGQNVTFRCDPISEHNRLYWYRQTLGQGPEFLTYFQNEAQLEKSRLLSDRFSAERPKGSFSTLEIQRTEQGDSAMYLCASSLAQGWYEQYFGPGTRLTVT.

The V gene is TRBV2, the J gene TRBJ2-1; tentative D call: TRBD2 (6 bases). V lost 0 bases to trimming and J lost 4 bases, with 13 bases between them. Germline V lookup: CDR1 SNHLY, CDR2 FYNNEI. There are 16 residues in the CDR3. The CDR3: CASSEAPGLEYNEQFF. DNA for the CDR3: TGTGCCAGCAGTGAAGCTCCGGGACTTGAATACAATGAGCAGTTCTTC.

The chain recombines TRBV6-5 with TRBJ2-1, with 11 bases lining up with TRBD2. The CDR3 is 14 residues long. Looked up from germline, CDR1 is MNHEY and CDR2 is SVGAGI. Germline trimming cut 7 bases from V and 6 bases from J; bases unmatched to any gene: 5. The CDR3 bases are TGTGCCAGCACCAGACTAGCGGGAAGCAATGAGCAGTTCTTC. Translation gives CASTRLAGSNEQFF.